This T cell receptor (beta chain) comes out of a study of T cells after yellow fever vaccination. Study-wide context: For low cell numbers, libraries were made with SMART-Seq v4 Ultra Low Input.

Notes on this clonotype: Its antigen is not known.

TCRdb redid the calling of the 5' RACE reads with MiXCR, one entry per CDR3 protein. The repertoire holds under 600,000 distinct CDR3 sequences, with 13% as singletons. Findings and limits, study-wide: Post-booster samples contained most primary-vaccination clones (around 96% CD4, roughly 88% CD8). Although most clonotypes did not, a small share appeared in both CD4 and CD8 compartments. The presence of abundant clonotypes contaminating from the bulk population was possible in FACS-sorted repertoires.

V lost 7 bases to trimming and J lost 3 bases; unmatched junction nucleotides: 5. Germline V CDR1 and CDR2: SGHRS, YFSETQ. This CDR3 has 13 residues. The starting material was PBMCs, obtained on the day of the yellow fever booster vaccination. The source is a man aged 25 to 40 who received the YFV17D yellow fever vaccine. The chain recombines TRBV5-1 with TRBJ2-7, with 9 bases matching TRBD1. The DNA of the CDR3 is TGCGCCAGCCGGACAGGGGACTTCTACGAGCAGTACTTC. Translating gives CASRTGDFYEQYF.